This is a list of T cell receptor beta chains from one sample in a study of Tregs in tolerant kidney transplant recipients. Data came from immunoSEQ multiplex PCR; TCRdb stores just in-frame clones and leaves some out. Of roughly 69,000 clones listed, roughly 91% are singletons. The sequenced sample was CD4+ T cells from blood, obtained before the transplant. Every receptor here comes from a human donor who received a combined kidney and bone marrow transplant. Each CDR3 is given with its conserved first and last residue. D genes are given only for firm matches. Part of the rows lack a size; the others show once, few, many or a class for expanded clones.

>.|TRBJ1-1|TRBV21-1|.
CASSKGQGADKTEAFF
TGTGCCAGCAGCAAAGGACAGGGGGCTGACAAAACTGAAGCTTTCTTT
>.|TRBJ2-7|TRBV28|.
CASTLGGAVYEQYF
TGTGCCAGCACCCTGGGGGGGGCGGTTTACGAGCAGTACTTC
>.|TRBJ2-1|TRBV5-8|.
CASSFVGEARYNEQFF
TGTGCCAGCAGCTTCGTGGGGGAGGCCAGGTACAATGAGCAGTTCTTC
>.|TRBJ2-1|TRBV7-3|.
CASSLNGGNSYNEQFF
TGTGCCAGCAGCTTAAATGGCGGGAACTCCTACAATGAGCAGTTCTTC
>once|TRBJ2-7|TRBV7-9|TRBD2
CASSTGLAGNSYEQYF
TGTGCCAGCAGCACCGGACTAGCGGGAAACTCCTACGAGCAGTACTTC
>few|TRBJ1-1|TRBV4-2|.
CASSPAQGMNTEAFF
TGTGCCAGCAGCCCCGCACAGGGTATGAACACTGAAGCTTTCTTT
>.|TRBJ1-2|TRBV19|TRBD1
CASSMGTALNYGYTF
TGTGCCAGTAGTATGGGGACAGCACTTAACTATGGCTACACCTTC
>.|TRBJ2-1|TRBV5-1|.
CASSLAPGSSYNEQFF
TGCGCCAGCAGCTTGGCTCCCGGGAGCTCCTACAATGAGCAGTTCTTC
>.|TRBJ1-1|TRBV10-3|.
CAISESRELAEAFF
TGTGCCATCAGTGAGTCTAGGGAGTTAGCTGAAGCTTTCTTT
>.|TRBJ2-7|TRBV30|TRBD1
CAFRQGKTYEQYF
TGTGCCTTCCGACAGGGGAAGACCTACGAGCAGTACTTC
>.|TRBJ2-1|TRBV4-3|.
CASSQELSVNEQFF
TGCGCCAGCAGCCAAGAGTTATCGGTGAATGAGCAGTTCTTC
>.|TRBJ1-1|TRBV18|TRBD1
CASSSLQGSPEAFF
TGTGCCAGCTCATCCTTACAGGGGAGTCCTGAAGCTTTCTTT
>once|TRBJ2-7|TRBV9|TRBD1
CASSPQGASQGEQYF
TGTGCCAGCAGTCCACAGGGGGCTTCCCAGGGGGAGCAGTACTTC
>.|TRBJ1-2|TRBV28|.
CASIGVDYGYTF
TGTGCAAGCATAGGGGTGGACTATGGCTACACCTTC
>few|TRBJ2-7|TRBV7-2|.
CASSLGRGTYEQYF
TGTGCCAGCAGCTTAGGCAGGGGTACTTACGAGCAGTACTTC
>few|TRBJ2-7|TRBV7-7|TRBD2
CASSFGLAGDDEQYF
TGTGCCAGCAGCTTTGGACTAGCGGGAGATGACGAGCAGTACTTC
>.|TRBJ1-5|TRBV19|.
CASKGDKNSNQPQHF
TGTGCCAGTAAAGGTGACAAAAATAGCAATCAGCCCCAGCATTTT
>.|TRBJ1-5|TRBV2|.
CASSVNGYSSNQPQHF
TGTGCCAGCAGTGTGAATGGGTACAGCAGCAATCAGCCCCAGCATTTT
>.|TRBJ2-7|TRBV5-6|.
CASSLVSRAYEQYF
TGTGCCAGCAGCTTGGTGTCTAGAGCCTACGAGCAGTACTTC
>.|TRBJ1-5|TRBV2|.
CASSTGPQFSQHF
TGTGCCAGCAGTACAGGGCCCCAATTTTCCCAGCATTTT
>.|TRBJ1-1|TRBV6-6|.
CASGPTEAFF
TGTGCCAGCGGGCCCACTGAAGCTTTCTTT
>.|TRBJ2-7|TRBV5-1|.
CASRRTFYYEQYF
TGCGCCAGCAGGAGGACATTCTACTACGAGCAGTACTTC
>.|TRBJ2-2|TRBV18|.
CASSQGLNTGELFF
TGTGCCAGCTCACAGGGACTGAACACCGGGGAGCTGTTTTTT
>.|TRBJ1-2|TRBV9|TRBD1
CASSARDSLTQGYTF
TGTGCCAGCAGCGCCCGGGACAGCCTTACCCAGGGCTACACCTTC
>few|TRBJ1-2|TRBV19|.
CASSIQGLDGYTF
TGTGCCAGTAGTATACAGGGATTGGATGGCTACACCTTC
>.|TRBJ2-4|TRBV5-4|TRBD2
CASSRAGGVKNIQYF
TGTGCCAGCAGCCGAGCGGGAGGAGTCAAAAACATTCAGTACTTC
>.|TRBJ2-1|TRBV6-5|TRBD2
CASSYFTSGSVNEQFF
TGTGCCAGCAGTTACTTTACTAGCGGGAGTGTCAATGAGCAGTTCTTC
>.|TRBJ2-2|TRBV14|.
CASSHRAGGTGELFF
TGTGCCAGCAGCCACCGGGCCGGGGGCACCGGGGAGCTGTTTTTT
>few|TRBJ2-7|TRBV28|TRBD2
CASTGGGTLVEEQYF
TGTGCCAGCACCGGGGGAGGGACGCTTGTCGAAGAGCAGTACTTC
>once|TRBJ1-2|TRBV29-1|TRBD1
CSVDVGQHYTF
TGCAGCGTTGACGTGGGACAGCACTACACCTTC
>few|TRBJ2-1|TRBV15|.
CATSRALSAGSYNEQFF
TGTGCCACCAGCAGAGCCCTAAGCGCCGGATCCTACAATGAGCAGTTCTTC
>.|TRBJ1-5|TRBV7-2|TRBD1
CASSLYPRQGGQPQHF
TGTGCCAGCAGCTTATACCCCAGACAGGGGGGTCAGCCCCAGCATTTT
>.|TRBJ1-1|TRBV7-8|.
CASSLHSRGTEAFF
TGTGCCAGCAGCCTCCACAGCAGGGGCACTGAAGCTTTCTTT
>few|TRBJ2-1|TRBV19|TRBD2
CASSSGLAGGNEQFF
TGTGCCAGTAGTTCAGGACTAGCGGGAGGTAATGAGCAGTTCTTC
>.|TRBJ1-5|TRBV5-1|.
CASSLGGGSNQPQHF
TGCGCCAGCAGCTTGGGGGGAGGGAGCAATCAGCCCCAGCATTTT
>.|TRBJ2-3|TRBV6-1|TRBD1
CASSVDRESADTQYF
TGTGCCAGCAGTGTCGACAGGGAATCCGCAGATACGCAGTATTTT
>.|TRBJ2-7|TRBV2|.
CASRGGEGSEEQYF
TGTGCCAGCAGGGGGGGAGAGGGTTCTGAAGAGCAGTACTTC
>once|TRBJ2-2|TRBV9|.
CASSVAPGNTGELFF
TGTGCCAGCAGCGTAGCCCCAGGGAACACCGGGGAGCTGTTTTTT
>once|TRBJ1-1|TRBV5-4|TRBD1
CASSLTGAGAEAFF
TGTGCCAGCAGCTTGACAGGGGCAGGGGCAGAAGCTTTCTTT
>.|TRBJ1-1|TRBV27|.
CASRRDQGPSTEAFF
TGTGCCAGCAGGCGGGACCAGGGACCGTCGACTGAAGCTTTCTTT
>.|TRBJ2-7|TRBV6-1|.
CASSDNTYEQYF
TGTGCCAGCAGTGATAACACCTACGAGCAGTACTTC
>.|TRBJ2-7|TRBV5-1|.
CASSLQGLEYSEQYF
TGCGCCAGCAGTCTTCAGGGCTTAGAGTATTCCGAGCAGTACTTC
>once|TRBJ1-5|TRBV30|.
CAWSFGTVQPQHF
TGTGCCTGGAGTTTCGGTACCGTTCAGCCCCAGCATTTT
>.|TRBJ1-2|TRBV10-3|.
CAITSPLDGGGYTF
TGTGCCATCACCTCCCCCCTTGATGGAGGTGGCTACACCTTC
>once|TRBJ2-1|TRBV11-3|.
CASSLGVGRTNEQFF
TGTGCCAGCAGCTTAGGGGTGGGGCGGACCAATGAGCAGTTCTTC
>.|TRBJ2-1|TRBV30|TRBD2
CACSDGWTSSYNEQFF
TGTGCCTGTTCTGATGGATGGACTAGCTCCTACAATGAGCAGTTCTTC
>.|TRBJ1-5|TRBV7-2|TRBD1
CASSSGQGKQPQHF
TGTGCCAGCAGCTCGGGACAGGGGAAACAGCCCCAGCATTTT
>few|TRBJ2-7|TRBV28|TRBD2
CASSLQRGSYEQYF
TGTGCCAGCAGTTTACAGCGGGGGTCTTACGAGCAGTACTTC
>.|TRBJ2-7|TRBV2|.
CASNSGTYEQYF
TGTGCCAGCAACAGCGGGACATACGAGCAGTACTTC
>.|TRBJ1-1|TRBV9|.
CASSPWGTHNTEAFF
TGTGCCAGCAGCCCCTGGGGGACACACAACACTGAAGCTTTCTTT
>.|TRBJ2-5|TRBV30|.
CACRQMVIQETQYF
TGTGCCTGCCGTCAGATGGTAATTCAAGAGACCCAGTACTTC
>.|TRBJ2-5|TRBV5-1|TRBD2
CASSLNPTSGETQYF
TGCGCCAGCAGCTTAAACCCGACTAGCGGGGAGACCCAGTACTTC
>.|TRBJ2-1|TRBV10-2|.
CARQDAYSSSYNEQFF
TGCGCCAGGCAAGATGCCTACAGTAGCTCCTACAATGAGCAGTTCTTC